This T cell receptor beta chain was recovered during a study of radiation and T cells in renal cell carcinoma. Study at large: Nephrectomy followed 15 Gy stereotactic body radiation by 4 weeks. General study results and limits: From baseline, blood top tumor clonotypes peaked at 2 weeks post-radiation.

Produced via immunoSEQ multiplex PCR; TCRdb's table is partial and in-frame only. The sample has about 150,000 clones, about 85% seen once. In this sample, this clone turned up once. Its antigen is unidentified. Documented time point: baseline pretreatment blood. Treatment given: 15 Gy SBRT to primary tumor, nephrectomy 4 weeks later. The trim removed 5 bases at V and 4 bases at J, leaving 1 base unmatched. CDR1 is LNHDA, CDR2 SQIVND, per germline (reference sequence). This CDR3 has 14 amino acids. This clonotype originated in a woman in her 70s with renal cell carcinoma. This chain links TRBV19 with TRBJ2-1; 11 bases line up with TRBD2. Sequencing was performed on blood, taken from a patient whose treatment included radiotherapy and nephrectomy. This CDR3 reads CASSLAGGYNEQFF. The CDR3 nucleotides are TGTGCCAGTAGTCTAGCGGGGGGATACAATGAGCAGTTCTTC.